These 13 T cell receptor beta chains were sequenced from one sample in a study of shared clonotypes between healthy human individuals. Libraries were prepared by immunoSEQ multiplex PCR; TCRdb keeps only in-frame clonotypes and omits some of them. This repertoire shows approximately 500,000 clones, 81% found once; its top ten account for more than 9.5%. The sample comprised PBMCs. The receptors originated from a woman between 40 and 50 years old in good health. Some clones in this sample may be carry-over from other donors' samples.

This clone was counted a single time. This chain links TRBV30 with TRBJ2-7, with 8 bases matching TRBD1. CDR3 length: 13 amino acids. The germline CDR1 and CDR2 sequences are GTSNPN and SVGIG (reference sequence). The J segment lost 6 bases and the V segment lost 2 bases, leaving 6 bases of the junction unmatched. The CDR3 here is CAWSPLTGAEQYF. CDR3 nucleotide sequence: TGTGCCTGGAGTCCCTTGACAGGGGCCGAGCAGTACTTC.

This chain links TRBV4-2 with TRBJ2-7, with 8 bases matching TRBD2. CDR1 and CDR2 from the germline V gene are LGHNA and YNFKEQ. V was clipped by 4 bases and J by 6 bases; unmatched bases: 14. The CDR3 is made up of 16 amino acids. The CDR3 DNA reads TGTGCCAGCAGCCGGGTGGGACTAGATGGCCCCTCCGAGCAGTACTTC. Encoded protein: CASSRVGLDGPSEQYF.

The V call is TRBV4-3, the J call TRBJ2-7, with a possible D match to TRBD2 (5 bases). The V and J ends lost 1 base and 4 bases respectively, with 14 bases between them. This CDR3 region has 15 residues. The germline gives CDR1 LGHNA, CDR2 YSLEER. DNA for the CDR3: TGCGCCAGCAGCCAAGCGGTCTCCCGGAGGTACGAGCAGTACTTC. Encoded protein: CASSQAVSRRYEQYF.

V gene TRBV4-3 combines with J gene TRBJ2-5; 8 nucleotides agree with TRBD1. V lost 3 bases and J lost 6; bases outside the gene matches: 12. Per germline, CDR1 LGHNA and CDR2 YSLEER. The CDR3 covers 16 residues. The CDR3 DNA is TGCGCCAGCAGCCAGGTTCCGGGACAGGCGTGGCAGACCCAGTACTTC. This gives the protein CASSQVPGQAWQTQYF.

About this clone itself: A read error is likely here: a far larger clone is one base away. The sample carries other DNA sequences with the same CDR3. CDR3 loop: CASSSKGTSNYEQYF. Written as DNA, the CDR3 is TGTGCCAGTAGTTCCAAAGGGACTAGCAACTACGAGCAGTACTTC. V usage is TRBV27 and J usage is TRBJ2-7; 9 nucleotides line up with TRBD2. CDR3 length: 15 amino acids. Germline loops: CDR1 MNHEY, CDR2 SMNVEV (reference sequence).

The CDR3 nucleotides read TGTGCCAGCAGCCCGGGGGACCCCTACGAGCAGTACTTC. Protein sequence: CASSPGDPYEQYF. The chain carries TRBV7-8 and TRBJ2-7; D might be TRBD2 (6 bases). Germline V gives CDR1 SGHVS, CDR2 FQNEAQ. The CDR3 has 13 amino acids. Trimming left V 5 bases short and J 2 bases short, with 10 bases between.

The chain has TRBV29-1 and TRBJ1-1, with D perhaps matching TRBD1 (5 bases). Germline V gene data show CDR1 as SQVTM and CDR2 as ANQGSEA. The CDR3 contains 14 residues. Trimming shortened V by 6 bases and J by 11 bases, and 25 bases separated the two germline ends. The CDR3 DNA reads TGCAGCGTCCTCGGGTGGGGGTCGTACACCGAGGCTTTCTTT. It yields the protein CSVLGWGSYTEAFF. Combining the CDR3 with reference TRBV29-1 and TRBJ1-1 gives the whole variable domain SAVISQKPSRDICQRGTSLTIQCQVDSQVTMMFWYRQQPGQSLTLIATANQGSEATYESGFVIDKFPISRPNLTFSTLTVSNMSPEDSSIYLCSVLGWGSYTEAFFGQGTRLTVV.

CDR3 region: CASGKLAGANEQFF. The CDR3 nucleotides read TGTGCCAGTGGGAAACTAGCGGGAGCCAATGAGCAGTTCTTC. The gene calls are TRBV19 and TRBJ2-1; 11 bases are a match to TRBD2. The germline CDR1 and CDR2 sequences are LNHDA and SQIVND (reference sequence). The CDR3 covers 14 residues. V gave up 8 bases and J gave up 6 bases; unmatched junction bases: 6.

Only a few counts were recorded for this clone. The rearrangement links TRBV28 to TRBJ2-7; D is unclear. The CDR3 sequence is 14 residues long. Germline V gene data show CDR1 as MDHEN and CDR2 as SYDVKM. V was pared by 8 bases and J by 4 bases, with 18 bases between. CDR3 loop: CASRSSGWGYEQYF. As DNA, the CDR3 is TGTGCCAGCCGATCCTCTGGATGGGGTTACGAGCAGTACTTC.

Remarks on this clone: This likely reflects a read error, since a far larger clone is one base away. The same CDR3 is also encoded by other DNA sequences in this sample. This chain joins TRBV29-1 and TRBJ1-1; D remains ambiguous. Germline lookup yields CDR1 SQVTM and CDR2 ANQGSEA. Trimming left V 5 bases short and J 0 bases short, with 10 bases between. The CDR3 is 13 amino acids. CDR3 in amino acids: CSVSSDLNTEAFF. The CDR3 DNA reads TGCAGCGTTAGCAGCGACTTGAACACTGAAGCTTTCTTT.

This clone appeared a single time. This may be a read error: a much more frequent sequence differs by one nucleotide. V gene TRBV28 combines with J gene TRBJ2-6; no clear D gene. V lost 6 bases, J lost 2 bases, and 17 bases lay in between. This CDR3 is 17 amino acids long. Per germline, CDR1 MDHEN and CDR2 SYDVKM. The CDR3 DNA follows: TGTGCCAGCAGCCCCTCCGCAGGCCTCCCTGGGGCCAACGTCCTGACTTTC. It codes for CASSPSAGLPGANVLTF.

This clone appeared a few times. The CDR3 loop reads CASSGLPVSSYEQYF. For the CDR3, the DNA is TGCGCCAGTTCGGGACTCCCTGTCTCCTCCTACGAGCAGTACTTC. The V call is TRBV5-1, the J call TRBJ2-7, with D possibly TRBD2 on 6 matching bases. This CDR3 has 15 amino acids. Germline V lookup: CDR1 SGHRS, CDR2 YFSETQ. V was shortened by 8 bases and J by 0 bases, with 18 bases between the two germline ends.

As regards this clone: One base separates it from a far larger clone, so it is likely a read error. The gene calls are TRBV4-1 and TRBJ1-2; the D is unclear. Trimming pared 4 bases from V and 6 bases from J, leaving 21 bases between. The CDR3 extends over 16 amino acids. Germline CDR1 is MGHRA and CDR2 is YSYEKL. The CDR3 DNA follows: TGCGCCAGCAGCCGCTCCGAGTGGGCCCTGCAGGATGGCTACACCTTC. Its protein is CASSRSEWALQDGYTF.